These T cell receptor beta chains were read from a single sample in a study of CD8+CD57+ T cells in acquired aplastic anemia. TCRdb ran MiXCR on the reads and lists one entry per CDR3 protein. The sample carries approximately 470,000 distinct CDR3 sequences, around 33% recorded once. Sequencing was done on a sample of sorted CD4+, CD8+, or CD8+CD57+ T cells (not recorded which) from PBMCs. The receptors were gathered from a human donor with aplastic anemia. CDR3s include the opening cysteine and the closing phenylalanine or tryptophan. The D gene is left open where the match is weak. Part of the rows lack a size; the others show once, few, many or a class for expanded clones.

d_call: TRBD1; j_call: TRBJ2-3; clone_size: NA; v_call: TRBV25-1; cdr3_nt: TGTGCCAGCAGGGTAAACGGACAGGGGGCAGATACGCAGTATTTT; cdr3_aa: CASRVNGQGADTQYF
d_call: NA; j_call: TRBJ1-1; clone_size: NA; v_call: TRBV20-1; cdr3_nt: TGCAGTGCTAGGACGATGACTGAAGCTTTCTTT; cdr3_aa: CSARTMTEAFF
d_call: TRBD2; j_call: TRBJ2-3; clone_size: NA; v_call: TRBV15; cdr3_nt: TGTGCCACCAGCGGTTCGGGACTAGCGGAAACAGATACGCAGTATTTT; cdr3_aa: CATSGSGLAETDTQYF
d_call: NA; j_call: TRBJ2-6; clone_size: few; v_call: TRBV7-2; cdr3_nt: TGTGCCAGCAGCAACATTCGAGGGGCCAACGTCCTGACTTTC; cdr3_aa: CASSNIRGANVLTF
d_call: NA; j_call: TRBJ1-1; clone_size: NA; v_call: TRBV10-3; cdr3_nt: TGTGCCAGCAGTTACGCTGGGAACGCTGAAGCTTTCTTT; cdr3_aa: CASSYAGNAEAFF
d_call: NA; j_call: TRBJ1-5; clone_size: NA; v_call: TRBV19; cdr3_nt: TGTGCCAGTAGTGGGTCAGGTTCTGGGAGTCAGCCCCAGCATTTT; cdr3_aa: CASSGSGSGSQPQHF
d_call: NA; j_call: TRBJ1-6; clone_size: many; v_call: TRBV7-8; cdr3_nt: TGTGCCAGCAGCTTACGCACGATGACCTATAATTCACCCCTCCACTTT; cdr3_aa: CASSLRTMTYNSPLHF
d_call: NA; j_call: TRBJ2-3; clone_size: few; v_call: TRBV20-1; cdr3_nt: TGCAGTGCCCGCACTCCTGCTTGGCAGGGTGCAGATACGCAGTATTTT; cdr3_aa: CSARTPAWQGADTQYF
d_call: NA; j_call: TRBJ2-2; clone_size: few; v_call: TRBV7-6; cdr3_nt: TGTGCCAGCAGCTTAGCCCTAGGGGTGGGCGGGGAGCTGTTTTTT; cdr3_aa: CASSLALGVGGELFF
d_call: NA; j_call: TRBJ1-1; clone_size: NA; v_call: TRBV6-2/TRBV6-3; cdr3_nt: TGTGCCAGCATTCTGGGGGTGGGAGCTTTCTTT; cdr3_aa: CASILGVGAFF
d_call: TRBD2; j_call: TRBJ2-3; clone_size: NA; v_call: TRBV9; cdr3_nt: TGTGCCAGCAGCGTAGCCGGGGAGGGCTCAGATACGCAGTATTTT; cdr3_aa: CASSVAGEGSDTQYF
d_call: TRBD1; j_call: TRBJ1-2; clone_size: many; v_call: TRBV19; cdr3_nt: TGTGCCAGTAGTACAGGGGGCGTGACTGGCTACACCTTC; cdr3_aa: CASSTGGVTGYTF
d_call: NA; j_call: TRBJ1-2; clone_size: many; v_call: TRBV20-1; cdr3_nt: TGCAGTGCTATCCGTGCAGGGGATAACTATGGCTACACCTTC; cdr3_aa: CSAIRAGDNYGYTF
d_call: NA; j_call: TRBJ2-7; clone_size: NA; v_call: TRBV7-8; cdr3_nt: TGCGCCAGCAGCCAAGCAACAGGCTACCCCTACGAGCAGTACTTC; cdr3_aa: CASSQATGYPYEQYF
d_call: NA; j_call: TRBJ1-5; clone_size: many; v_call: TRBV20-1; cdr3_nt: TGCAGTGCTAGAGACCGGGCCGATCAGCCCCAGCATTTT; cdr3_aa: CSARDRADQPQHF
d_call: NA; j_call: TRBJ1-2; clone_size: NA; v_call: TRBV28; cdr3_nt: TGTGCCAGCTCCCCCTATTCCCCCCTATATGGCTACACCTTC; cdr3_aa: CASSPYSPLYGYTF
d_call: TRBD1; j_call: TRBJ1-2; clone_size: many; v_call: TRBV29-1; cdr3_nt: TGCAGCGTACGGACCCCAGGGGGCTATGGCTACACCTTC; cdr3_aa: CSVRTPGGYGYTF
d_call: NA; j_call: TRBJ2-7; clone_size: once; v_call: TRBV2; cdr3_nt: TGTGCCAGCAGTGAAGAAAACAGGTTCTACGAGCAGTACTTC; cdr3_aa: CASSEENRFYEQYF
d_call: TRBD1; j_call: TRBJ2-7; clone_size: few; v_call: TRBV28; cdr3_nt: TGTGCCAGCAGTTCGACAGGGGGCAACGAGCAGTACTTC; cdr3_aa: CASSSTGGNEQYF
d_call: TRBD1; j_call: TRBJ1-5; clone_size: NA; v_call: TRBV10-1; cdr3_nt: TGCGCCAGCTTATGGGACAGGGGCCATCAGCCCCAGCATTTT; cdr3_aa: CASLWDRGHQPQHF
d_call: NA; j_call: TRBJ2-7; clone_size: many; v_call: TRBV11-2; cdr3_nt: TGTGCCAGCAGCTTCTCGGGGACGAGCTCCTACGAGCAGTACTTC; cdr3_aa: CASSFSGTSSYEQYF
d_call: NA; j_call: TRBJ1-2; clone_size: NA; v_call: TRBV10-2; cdr3_nt: TGCGCCAGCAGTGAGTCCCCAGGGTTCAGCTATGGCTACACCTTC; cdr3_aa: CASSESPGFSYGYTF
d_call: NA; j_call: TRBJ1-5; clone_size: many; v_call: TRBV12-3/TRBV12-4; cdr3_nt: TGTGCCAGCAGTCCCCGTTCGGTGAACAATCAGCCCCAGCATTTT; cdr3_aa: CASSPRSVNNQPQHF
d_call: NA; j_call: TRBJ1-6; clone_size: NA; v_call: TRBV30; cdr3_nt: TGTGCCTACACAGCGAACCCAAGCTCCTATAATTCACCCCTCCACTTT; cdr3_aa: CAYTANPSSYNSPLHF
d_call: NA; j_call: TRBJ1-1; clone_size: few; v_call: TRBV14; cdr3_nt: TGTGCCAGCAGCCAAAGGAGGCCAGGGTCGATGAACACTGAAGCTTTCTTT; cdr3_aa: CASSQRRPGSMNTEAFF
d_call: TRBD1; j_call: TRBJ2-7; clone_size: NA; v_call: TRBV5-1; cdr3_nt: TGCGCCAGCAGCATAATACAGGGGTTCGACGAGCAGTACTTC; cdr3_aa: CASSIIQGFDEQYF
d_call: NA; j_call: TRBJ1-2; clone_size: many; v_call: TRBV2; cdr3_nt: TGTGCCAGCAGTGAATCCCGGGAGGATGGCTACACCTTC; cdr3_aa: CASSESREDGYTF
d_call: NA; j_call: TRBJ1-3; clone_size: few; v_call: TRBV6-1; cdr3_nt: TGTGCCAGCAGTGAAGACACTTTCTCAGGAAACACCATATATTTT; cdr3_aa: CASSEDTFSGNTIYF
d_call: TRBD1; j_call: TRBJ1-5; clone_size: many; v_call: TRBV20-1; cdr3_nt: TGCAGTGCTAGCGAACCGGGACAGAGCAATCAGCCCCAGCATTTT; cdr3_aa: CSASEPGQSNQPQHF
d_call: TRBD1; j_call: TRBJ2-6; clone_size: few; v_call: TRBV30; cdr3_nt: TGTGCCTCCACAGGGGAAGGGGCCAACGTCCTGACTTTC; cdr3_aa: CASTGEGANVLTF
d_call: NA; j_call: TRBJ1-1; clone_size: NA; v_call: TRBV12-3/TRBV12-4; cdr3_nt: TGTGCCAGCAGTTTAAACGCTGAAGCTTTCTTT; cdr3_aa: CASSLNAEAFF
d_call: TRBD1; j_call: TRBJ2-2; clone_size: NA; v_call: TRBV19; cdr3_nt: TGTGCCAGTATTAAGGCGACAGGGACGAACACCGGGGAGCTGTTTTTT; cdr3_aa: CASIKATGTNTGELFF
d_call: NA; j_call: TRBJ1-2; clone_size: NA; v_call: TRBV19; cdr3_nt: TGTGCCAGAACCGAACGCCAGATTTACTATGGCTACACCTTC; cdr3_aa: CARTERQIYYGYTF
d_call: NA; j_call: TRBJ1-2; clone_size: many; v_call: TRBV7-3; cdr3_nt: TGTGCCAGCAGCTTAAGCCCCGAGCTTAGCTATGGCTACACCTTC; cdr3_aa: CASSLSPELSYGYTF
d_call: TRBD1; j_call: TRBJ1-2; clone_size: NA; v_call: TRBV5-1; cdr3_nt: TGCGCCGGCAGCGGACCGGGACAGGGAAGTGGCTACACCTTC; cdr3_aa: CAGSGPGQGSGYTF
d_call: TRBD2; j_call: TRBJ2-5; clone_size: many; v_call: TRBV2; cdr3_nt: TGTGCCAGCAGCCCGGTTCGGGCGGGGGGGCTGGAGACCCAGTACTTC; cdr3_aa: CASSPVRAGGLETQYF
d_call: NA; j_call: TRBJ1-2; clone_size: NA; v_call: TRBV10-3; cdr3_nt: TGTGCCAGCACTGAGGGGGTTGGCTACACCTTC; cdr3_aa: CASTEGVGYTF
d_call: NA; j_call: TRBJ2-7; clone_size: NA; v_call: TRBV19; cdr3_nt: TGTGCCTGGAGTGGCCGGGACTTTCCAAGATACGAGCAGTACTTC; cdr3_aa: CAWSGRDFPRYEQYF
d_call: NA; j_call: TRBJ1-3; clone_size: NA; v_call: TRBV20-1; cdr3_nt: TGCAGTGCTCAGAGCCCACCAAACACCATATATTTT; cdr3_aa: CSAQSPPNTIYF
d_call: NA; j_call: TRBJ1-4; clone_size: once; v_call: TRBV24-1; cdr3_nt: TGTGCCACCAGTGGGATAGGGGGTATCAATGAAAAACTGTTTTTT; cdr3_aa: CATSGIGGINEKLFF
d_call: TRBD2; j_call: TRBJ2-7; clone_size: once; v_call: TRBV20-1; cdr3_nt: TGCAGTGCTAGAGCGTTTGGACTAGCGGGGGACCCCTACGAGCAGTACTTC; cdr3_aa: CSARAFGLAGDPYEQYF
d_call: NA; j_call: TRBJ2-3; clone_size: NA; v_call: TRBV29-1; cdr3_nt: TGCAGCGCCCGTGGACAGTTGGGGGATACGCAGTATTTT; cdr3_aa: CSARGQLGDTQYF
d_call: NA; j_call: TRBJ2-2; clone_size: NA; v_call: TRBV10-3; cdr3_nt: TGTGCCATGGCAGGGGGGACCGGGGAGCTGTTTTTT; cdr3_aa: CAMAGGTGELFF
d_call: NA; j_call: TRBJ2-7; clone_size: NA; v_call: TRBV4-2; cdr3_nt: TGTGCCAGCAGCCAAGACCCCTGGGGGCTTTACGAGCAGTACTTC; cdr3_aa: CASSQDPWGLYEQYF
d_call: NA; j_call: TRBJ2-5; clone_size: NA; v_call: TRBV4-2; cdr3_nt: TGTGCCAGCAGCCAAGAGCGAGCCCGGTCGGGCCAAGAGACCCAGTACTTC; cdr3_aa: CASSQERARSGQETQYF
d_call: NA; j_call: TRBJ2-7; clone_size: many; v_call: TRBV20-1; cdr3_nt: TGCAGTGCTAGAGTGATTGGGCGGAGCCCCTACGAGCAGTACTTC; cdr3_aa: CSARVIGRSPYEQYF
d_call: NA; j_call: TRBJ2-7; clone_size: few; v_call: TRBV5-6; cdr3_nt: TGTGCCAGCAGCTTCGGGGGTCACCTTTCCTACGAGCAGTACTTC; cdr3_aa: CASSFGGHLSYEQYF
d_call: TRBD1; j_call: TRBJ2-3; clone_size: few; v_call: TRBV4-3; cdr3_nt: TGCGCCAGCAGCCAGGGACAGGGTGTCTCAGATACGCAGTATTTT; cdr3_aa: CASSQGQGVSDTQYF
d_call: TRBD1; j_call: TRBJ2-3; clone_size: NA; v_call: TRBV5-1; cdr3_nt: TGCGCCAGCAGCGTCGCAGGCGGGACAGGGACAGATACGCAGTATTTT; cdr3_aa: CASSVAGGTGTDTQYF
d_call: NA; j_call: TRBJ2-5; clone_size: few; v_call: TRBV7-2; cdr3_nt: TGTGCCAGCAGCATATTAGGGCGGGGTCTCCAAGAGACCCAGTACTTC; cdr3_aa: CASSILGRGLQETQYF
d_call: NA; j_call: TRBJ1-2; clone_size: NA; v_call: TRBV24-1; cdr3_nt: TGTGCCACCAGTGATTCCGCAGGGGATGGCTACACCTTC; cdr3_aa: CATSDSAGDGYTF
d_call: NA; j_call: TRBJ1-5; clone_size: many; v_call: TRBV19; cdr3_nt: TGTGCCAGTAGTATAGTTTCAGGGGTGGATCAGCCCCAGCATTTT; cdr3_aa: CASSIVSGVDQPQHF
d_call: NA; j_call: TRBJ2-5; clone_size: NA; v_call: TRBV5-1; cdr3_nt: TGCGCCAGCAGTTTGGTGGGCTCGAGAGAGACCCAGTACTTC; cdr3_aa: CASSLVGSRETQYF
d_call: NA; j_call: TRBJ1-1; clone_size: few; v_call: TRBV9; cdr3_nt: TGTGCCAGCAGCGTAGTGGAGGGGGTAAGGTGGCGCACTGAAGCTTTCTTT; cdr3_aa: CASSVVEGVRWRTEAFF
d_call: TRBD1; j_call: TRBJ2-7; clone_size: NA; v_call: TRBV10-3; cdr3_nt: TGTGCCAGCAGTGCACCGACAGGGGGCTGGGAGCAGTACTTC; cdr3_aa: CASSAPTGGWEQYF
d_call: NA; j_call: TRBJ1-2; clone_size: NA; v_call: TRBV7-6; cdr3_nt: TGTGCCAGCAGCTTAGAGGGCGTTTCCCTCTATGGCTACGCCTTC; cdr3_aa: CASSLEGVSLYGYAF
d_call: NA; j_call: TRBJ1-6; clone_size: NA; v_call: TRBV9; cdr3_nt: TGTGCCAGCAGCGCCCCGGGACAATCACCCCTCCACTTT; cdr3_aa: CASSAPGQSPLHF
d_call: NA; j_call: TRBJ2-3; clone_size: NA; v_call: TRBV5-1; cdr3_nt: TGCGCCAGCAGCTTGAAGGACACCACAGATACGCAGTATTTT; cdr3_aa: CASSLKDTTDTQYF
d_call: TRBD1; j_call: TRBJ1-3; clone_size: NA; v_call: TRBV13; cdr3_nt: TGTGCCAGCAGGGCAGGGGGCGGAGGGGTCACCATATATTTT; cdr3_aa: CASRAGGGGVTIYF
d_call: TRBD1; j_call: TRBJ2-7; clone_size: many; v_call: TRBV7-9; cdr3_nt: TGTGCCAGCAGCTTCGGGACAGTCTACGAGCAGTACTTC; cdr3_aa: CASSFGTVYEQYF